The TCR beta chain described here comes from a study of Graves' ophthalmopathy and Graves' hyperthyroidism. Amplification from RNA transcripts yielded the TCR beta CDR3 regions. First-round RT-PCR used HTBI primers; second-round multiplex PCR followed. TCRdb redid the calling of the multiplex PCR reads with MiXCR, one entry per CDR3 protein. The table includes about 210,000 distinct CDR3 sequences, under 30% detected once. CDR3 size: 16 residues. Germline CDR1 MNHEY, CDR2 SMNVEV (reference sequence). Trimming removed 0 bases at V and 5 bases at J, with 13 bases between. In this sample, this clonotype turned up many times.

Specimen: peripheral blood. This clonotype was sampled from a man aged 50-59 years with Graves' ophthalmopathy. This chain joins TRBV27 and TRBJ2-2, with D perhaps TRBD1 or TRBD2 (5 bases each). The CDR3 reads CASSLSRDRWTGELFF. For the CDR3, the DNA is TGTGCCAGCAGTTTATCCAGGGACCGGTGGACCGGGGAGCTGTTTTTT.